Listed below are T cell receptor beta chains from one sample, sequenced in a study of vaccination and CD4 T cells after COVID-19. These receptors have no known antigen. TCRdb reanalysed the PCR reads using MiXCR and keeps one entry per CDR3 protein. This table has tens of thousands of distinct CDR3 sequences, 70% appearing once. Sequencing was carried out using CD4+ T cells from blood, cultured in vitro. All receptors come from a human donor who had recovered from COVID-19. Each CDR3 is given with its conserved first and last residue. The D gene is left open where the match is weak. Where a row states a size, it is once, few, many or the class of an expanded clone; other rows omit it.

>TRBJ2-5|14|TRBV24-1|.|.
TGTGCCACCAGCAGAATAGAGGGGGAGGAGACCCAGTACTTC
CATSRIEGEETQYF
>TRBJ2-7|13|TRBV28|.|.
TGTGCCAGCAGTTCCGACCCGGTGGGGGAGCAGTACTTC
CASSSDPVGEQYF
>TRBJ1-3|14|TRBV27|TRBD1|once
TGTGCCAGCAGTAAAGGGGGCGTTGGAAACACCATATATTTT
CASSKGGVGNTIYF
>TRBJ1-2|13|TRBV7-9|.|few
TGTGCCAGCAGCTCTATTGCGGCCTATGGCTACACCTTC
CASSSIAAYGYTF
>TRBJ2-3|14|TRBV30|TRBD2|few
TGTGCCTGCGGACTAGCCGGACCCACAGATACGCAGTATTTT
CACGLAGPTDTQYF
>TRBJ1-1|13|TRBV6-1|TRBD1|few
TGTGCCAGCAGTGAGTCACACAGGGGAGGAGCTTTCTTT
CASSESHRGGAFF
>TRBJ2-7|14|TRBV30|TRBD2|.
TGTGCCTGGAGGGTGGCTCTTGCCGGGGGGGAGCAGTACTTC
CAWRVALAGGEQYF
>TRBJ1-5|13|TRBV15|.|few
TGTGCCACCAGCATAAAAGGGAATCAGCCCCAGCATTTT
CATSIKGNQPQHF
>TRBJ1-3|13|TRBV6-5|TRBD1|.
TGTGCCAGCAGTTCGGACAGGGAGGACACCATATATTTT
CASSSDREDTIYF
>TRBJ1-5|11|TRBV20-1|TRBD1|few
TGCAGTGCCGGACAGGTTCAGCCCCAGCATTTT
CSAGQVQPQHF
>TRBJ2-5|16|TRBV6-2/TRBV6-3|TRBD2|.
TGTGCCAGCAGTTATAGCGGGAGTGGGGGGCAAGAGACCCAGTACTTC
CASSYSGSGGQETQYF
>TRBJ2-5|16|TRBV2|TRBD1|.
TGTGCCAGCAGGGAAACCAAATCGACAGGGGGAGCGACCCAGTACTTC
CASRETKSTGGATQYF